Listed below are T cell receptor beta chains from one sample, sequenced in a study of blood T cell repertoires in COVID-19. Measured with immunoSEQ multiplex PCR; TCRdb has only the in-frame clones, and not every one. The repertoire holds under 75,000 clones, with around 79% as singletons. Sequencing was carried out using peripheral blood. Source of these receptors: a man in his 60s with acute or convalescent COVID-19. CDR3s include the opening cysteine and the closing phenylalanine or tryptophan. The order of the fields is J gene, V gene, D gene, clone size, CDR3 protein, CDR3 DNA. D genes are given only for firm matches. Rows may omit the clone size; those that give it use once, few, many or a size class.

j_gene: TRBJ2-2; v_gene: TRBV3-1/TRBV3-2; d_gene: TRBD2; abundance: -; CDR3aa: CASSQEGLAGGKSNTGELFF; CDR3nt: TGTGCCAGCAGCCAAGAAGGACTAGCGGGGGGGAAATCGAACACCGGGGAGCTGTTTTTT
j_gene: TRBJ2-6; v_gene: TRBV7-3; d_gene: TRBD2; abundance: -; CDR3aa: CASSLRVSGSAGANVLTF; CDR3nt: TGTGCCAGCAGCTTACGTGTTAGCGGGAGTGCTGGGGCCAACGTCCTGACTTTC
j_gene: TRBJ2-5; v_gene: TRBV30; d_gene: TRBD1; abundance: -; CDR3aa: CAWSRDRVVTQYF; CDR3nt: TGTGCCTGGAGCCGGGACAGGGTAGTTACCCAGTACTTC
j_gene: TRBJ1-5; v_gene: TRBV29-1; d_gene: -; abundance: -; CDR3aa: CSVREFGNQPQHF; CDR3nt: TGCAGCGTTAGGGAGTTCGGCAATCAGCCCCAGCATTTT
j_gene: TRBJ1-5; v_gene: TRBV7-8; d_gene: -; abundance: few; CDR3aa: CASSLAGGEQPQHF; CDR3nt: TGTGCCAGCAGCTTAGCCGGGGGGGAGCAGCCCCAGCATTTT
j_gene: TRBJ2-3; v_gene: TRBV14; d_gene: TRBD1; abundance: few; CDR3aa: CASSPGQSTDTQYF; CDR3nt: TGTGCCAGCAGCCCGGGACAGTCCACAGATACGCAGTATTTT
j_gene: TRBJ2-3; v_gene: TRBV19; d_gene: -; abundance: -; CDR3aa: CASSMSGSTDTQYF; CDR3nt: TGTGCCAGTAGTATGAGCGGGAGCACAGATACGCAGTATTTT
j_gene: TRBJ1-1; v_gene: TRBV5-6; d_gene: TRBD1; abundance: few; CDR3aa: CASSLGPTGRTEAFF; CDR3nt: TGTGCCAGCAGCTTAGGGCCGACAGGGAGAACTGAAGCTTTCTTT
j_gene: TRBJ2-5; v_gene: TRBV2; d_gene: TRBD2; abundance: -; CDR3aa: CASSVLAGGETQYF; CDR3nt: TGTGCCAGCAGTGTTCTAGCGGGGGGCGAGACCCAGTACTTC
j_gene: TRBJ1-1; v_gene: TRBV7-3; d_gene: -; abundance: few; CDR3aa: CASSSSLTTESNTEAFF; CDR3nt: TGTGCCAGCAGCTCATCACTTACGACAGAATCGAACACTGAAGCTTTCTTT
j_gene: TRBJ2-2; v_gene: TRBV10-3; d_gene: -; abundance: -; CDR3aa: CAISGDRENTGELFF; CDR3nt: TGTGCCATCAGTGGAGACAGAGAGAACACCGGGGAGCTGTTTTTT
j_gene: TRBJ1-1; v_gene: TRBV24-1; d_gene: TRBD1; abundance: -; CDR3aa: CATRQGPIDTEAFF; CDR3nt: TGTGCCACGAGACAGGGGCCCATCGACACTGAAGCTTTCTTT
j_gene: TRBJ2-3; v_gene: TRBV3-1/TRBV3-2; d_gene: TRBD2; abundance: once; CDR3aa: CASSQGASGALDNTDTQYF; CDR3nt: TGTGCCAGCAGCCAAGGGGCTAGCGGGGCCCTTGATAACACAGATACGCAGTATTTT
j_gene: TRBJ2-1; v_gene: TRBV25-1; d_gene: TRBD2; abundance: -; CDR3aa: CASSDTGGEWEQFF; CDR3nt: TGTGCCAGCAGTGATACGGGAGGTGAATGGGAGCAGTTCTTC
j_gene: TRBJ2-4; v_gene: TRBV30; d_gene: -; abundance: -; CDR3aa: CAWSTDSNIQYF; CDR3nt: TGTGCCTGGAGTACGGACAGCAACATTCAGTACTTC
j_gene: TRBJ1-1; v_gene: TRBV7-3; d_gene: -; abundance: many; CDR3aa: CASSSTPAGRTEAFF; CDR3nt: TGTGCCAGCAGCTCGACACCTGCGGGGAGAACTGAAGCTTTCTTT
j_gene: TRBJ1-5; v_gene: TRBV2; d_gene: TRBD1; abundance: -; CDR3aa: CASSDRGRNQPQHF; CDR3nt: TGTGCCAGCAGTGACAGGGGGCGGAATCAGCCCCAGCATTTT
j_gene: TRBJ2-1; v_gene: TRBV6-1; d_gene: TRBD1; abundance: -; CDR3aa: CASSENRGQGAGEQFF; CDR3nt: TGTGCCAGCAGTGAAAATCGAGGACAGGGGGCAGGTGAGCAGTTCTTC
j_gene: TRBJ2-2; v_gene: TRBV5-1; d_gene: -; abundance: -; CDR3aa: CASSSTATGELFF; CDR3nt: TGCGCCAGCAGTTCTACAGCTACCGGGGAGCTGTTTTTT
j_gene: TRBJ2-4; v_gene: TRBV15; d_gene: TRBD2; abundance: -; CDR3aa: CATSRTMTSENIQYF; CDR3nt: TGTGCCACCAGCAGAACCATGACTAGCGAAAACATTCAGTACTTC
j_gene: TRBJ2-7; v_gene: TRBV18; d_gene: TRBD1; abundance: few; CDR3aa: CASSPRQGDEQYF; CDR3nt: TGTGCCAGCTCACCACGACAGGGAGACGAGCAGTACTTC
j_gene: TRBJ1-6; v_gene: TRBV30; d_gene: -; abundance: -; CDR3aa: CACPLSPSGTWINSPLHF; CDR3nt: TGTGCCTGCCCCCTCAGTCCGTCCGGGACATGGATTAATTCACCCCTCCACTTT
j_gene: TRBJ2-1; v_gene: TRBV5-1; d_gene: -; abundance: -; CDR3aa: CASSLNPERSYNEQFF; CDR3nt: TGCGCCAGCAGCTTGAATCCAGAGCGTTCCTACAATGAGCAGTTCTTC
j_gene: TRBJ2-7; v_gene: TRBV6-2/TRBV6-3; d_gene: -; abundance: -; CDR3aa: CASSYSSGSRYEQYF; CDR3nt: TGTGCCAGCAGTTACAGCTCGGGAAGCCGCTACGAGCAGTACTTC
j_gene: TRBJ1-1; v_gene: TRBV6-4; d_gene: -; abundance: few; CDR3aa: CASSDYPGVAEAFF; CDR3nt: TGTGCCAGCAGTGACTACCCAGGGGTTGCTGAAGCTTTCTTT
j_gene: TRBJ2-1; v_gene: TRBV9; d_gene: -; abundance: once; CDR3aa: CASSVGRLRSSYNEQFF; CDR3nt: TGTGCCAGCAGCGTAGGGAGGCTAAGGAGCTCCTACAATGAGCAGTTCTTC
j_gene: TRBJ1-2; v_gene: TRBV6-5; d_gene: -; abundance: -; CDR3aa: CASSTGQPYGYTF; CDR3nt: TGTGCCAGCAGCACGGGACAACCCTATGGCTACACCTTC
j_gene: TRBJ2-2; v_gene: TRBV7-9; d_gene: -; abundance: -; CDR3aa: CASSLARKTGELFF; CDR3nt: TGTGCCAGCAGCTTAGCGCGGAAGACCGGGGAGCTGTTTTTT
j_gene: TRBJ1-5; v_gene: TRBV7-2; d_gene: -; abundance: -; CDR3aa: CASSLGTDQPQHF; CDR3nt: TGTGCCAGCAGCTTGGGCACCGATCAGCCCCAGCATTTT
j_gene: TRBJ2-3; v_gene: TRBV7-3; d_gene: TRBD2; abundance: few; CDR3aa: CASSPLAGGAYTQYF; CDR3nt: TGTGCCAGCAGCCCACTAGCGGGAGGCGCGTATACGCAGTATTTT
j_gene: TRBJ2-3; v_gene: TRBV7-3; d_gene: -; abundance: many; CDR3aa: CASSLMGAGDTQYF; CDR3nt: TGTGCCAGCAGCTTAATGGGGGCGGGAGATACGCAGTATTTT
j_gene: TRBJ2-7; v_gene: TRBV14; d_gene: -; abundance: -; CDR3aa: CASSLRGLAVYEQYF; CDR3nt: TGTGCCAGCAGCCTACGGGGGCTAGCGGTCTACGAGCAGTACTTC
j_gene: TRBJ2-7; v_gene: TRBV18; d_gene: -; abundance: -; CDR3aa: CASSPPIQFFEQYF; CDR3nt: TGTGCCAGCTCACCACCTATCCAGTTTTTTGAGCAGTACTTC
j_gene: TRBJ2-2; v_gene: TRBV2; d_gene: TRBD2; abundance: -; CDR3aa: CASSEPQREDTGELFF; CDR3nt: TGTGCCAGCAGTGAACCCCAGCGGGAGGACACCGGGGAGCTGTTTTTT
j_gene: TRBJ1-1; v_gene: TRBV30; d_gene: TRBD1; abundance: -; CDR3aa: CAWTGTGDTEAFF; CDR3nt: TGTGCCTGGACCGGGACAGGGGACACTGAAGCTTTCTTT
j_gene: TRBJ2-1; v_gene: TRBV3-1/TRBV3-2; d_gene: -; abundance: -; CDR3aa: CASSQDRGNEQFF; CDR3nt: TGTGCCAGCAGCCAAGATCGGGGTAATGAGCAGTTCTTC
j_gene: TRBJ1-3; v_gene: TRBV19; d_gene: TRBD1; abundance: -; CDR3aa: CASHGQGYYTIYF; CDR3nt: TGTGCCAGTCACGGACAGGGCTACTACACCATATATTTT
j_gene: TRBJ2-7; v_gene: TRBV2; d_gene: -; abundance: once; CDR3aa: CASSEADRRGEQYF; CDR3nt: TGTGCCAGCAGTGAAGCGGACAGGAGGGGCGAGCAGTACTTC
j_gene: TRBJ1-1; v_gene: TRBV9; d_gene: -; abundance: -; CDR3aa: CASSVDMNTEAFF; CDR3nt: TGTGCCAGCAGCGTCGACATGAACACTGAAGCTTTCTTT
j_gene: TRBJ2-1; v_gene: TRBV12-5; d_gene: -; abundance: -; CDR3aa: CASGLARERIYNEQFF; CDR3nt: TGTGCTAGTGGTTTGGCGCGTGAGCGGATCTACAATGAGCAGTTCTTC
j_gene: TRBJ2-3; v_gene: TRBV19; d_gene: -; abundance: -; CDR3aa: CASSIGRGFSTDTQYF; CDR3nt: TGTGCCAGTAGTATAGGACGAGGATTTAGCACAGATACGCAGTATTTT
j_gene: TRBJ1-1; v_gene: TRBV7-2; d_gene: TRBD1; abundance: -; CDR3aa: CASSLSRTGTEAFF; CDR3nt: TGTGCCAGCAGCTTATCTAGGACAGGGACTGAAGCTTTCTTT
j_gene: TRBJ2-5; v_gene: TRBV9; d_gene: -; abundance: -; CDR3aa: CASSPDGLGVGTQYF; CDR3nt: TGTGCCAGCAGCCCCGACGGATTGGGCGTGGGGACCCAGTACTTC
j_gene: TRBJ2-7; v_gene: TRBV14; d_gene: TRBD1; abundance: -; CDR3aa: CASSWDRGPREQYF; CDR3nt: TGTGCCAGCAGCTGGGACAGGGGACCTCGGGAGCAGTACTTC